This is a list of T cell receptor beta chains from one sample in a study of blood T cell repertoires in COVID-19. The protocol was immunoSEQ multiplex PCR, while the TCRdb copy is restricted to in-frame clones and leaves out a portion. Among roughly 250,000 clones listed, 70% to 90% were seen once. The sequenced material came from PBMCs or T cells enriched from blood (not recorded which). The receptor set was obtained from a woman in her twenties or thirties who had recovered from COVID-19. The CDR3 runs from the conserved cysteine through the conserved F or W. The order of the fields is V gene, clone size, D gene, J gene, CDR3 DNA, CDR3 protein. D genes are given only for firm matches. Part of the rows lack a size; the others show once, few, many or a class for expanded clones.

v_gene: TRBV15
abundance: once
d_gene: TRBD1
j_gene: TRBJ2-7
CDR3nt: TGTGCCACCAGCAGAGAGGACAGGGGGCAGGTCGAGCAGTACTTC
CDR3aa: CATSREDRGQVEQYF

v_gene: TRBV28
abundance: .
d_gene: TRBD2
j_gene: TRBJ2-1
CDR3nt: TGTGCCAGCAGTTTATTCCCAGCGGGAGCCCCCCAAAACAATGAGCAGTTCTTC
CDR3aa: CASSLFPAGAPQNNEQFF

v_gene: TRBV4-2
abundance: .
d_gene: TRBD1
j_gene: TRBJ1-5
CDR3nt: TGTGCCAGCAGCCAAGATTGGGACAGCCTCAATCAGCCCCAGCATTTT
CDR3aa: CASSQDWDSLNQPQHF

v_gene: TRBV7-9
abundance: .
d_gene: .
j_gene: TRBJ1-3
CDR3nt: TGTGCCAGCAGCCGCGCAGGAGGTGGAAACACCATATATTTT
CDR3aa: CASSRAGGGNTIYF

v_gene: TRBV7-3
abundance: .
d_gene: TRBD2
j_gene: TRBJ2-3
CDR3nt: TGTGCCAGCAGCCTCGGGACTAGCGGGATGAATACGCAGTATTTT
CDR3aa: CASSLGTSGMNTQYF

v_gene: TRBV2
abundance: few
d_gene: .
j_gene: TRBJ1-5
CDR3nt: TGTGCCAGCCGTGAAGAAAGGGGGAGCAATCAGCCCCAGCATTTT
CDR3aa: CASREERGSNQPQHF

v_gene: TRBV7-9
abundance: .
d_gene: TRBD1
j_gene: TRBJ1-2
CDR3nt: TGTGCCAGCAGCTCCGCCGGAAGGGGGCTAAGTGGCTACACCTTC
CDR3aa: CASSSAGRGLSGYTF

v_gene: TRBV27
abundance: once
d_gene: .
j_gene: TRBJ1-5
CDR3nt: TGTGCCAGCAGTTTAACACCACGGACAGACTCCAATCAGCCCCAGCATTTT
CDR3aa: CASSLTPRTDSNQPQHF

v_gene: TRBV29-1
abundance: .
d_gene: .
j_gene: TRBJ2-1
CDR3nt: TGCAGCGTTGGGAGACTAGTAGACAATGAGCAGTTCTTC
CDR3aa: CSVGRLVDNEQFF

v_gene: TRBV5-4
abundance: .
d_gene: TRBD1
j_gene: TRBJ1-1
CDR3nt: TGTGCCAGCAGCCTCGGACAGGGGGGTTCTTTCGAAGCTTTCTTT
CDR3aa: CASSLGQGGSFEAFF

v_gene: TRBV10-3
abundance: .
d_gene: TRBD1
j_gene: TRBJ2-1
CDR3nt: TGTGCCATCAGAAAGACAGGGTTGGAGTACAATGAGCAGTTCTTC
CDR3aa: CAIRKTGLEYNEQFF

v_gene: TRBV10-3
abundance: .
d_gene: .
j_gene: TRBJ1-5
CDR3nt: TGTGCCATCAGTGAGTCGGGGGGGAGCAATCAGCCCCAGCATTTT
CDR3aa: CAISESGGSNQPQHF

v_gene: TRBV7-2
abundance: .
d_gene: TRBD1
j_gene: TRBJ1-4
CDR3nt: TGTGCCAGCAGCTTAGAGGGCAGGGGGGCTTCTAATGAAAAACTGTTTTTT
CDR3aa: CASSLEGRGASNEKLFF

v_gene: TRBV2
abundance: few
d_gene: TRBD1
j_gene: TRBJ1-1
CDR3nt: TGTGCCAGCAGTAGGACAGGGGTGGACACTGAAGCTTTCTTT
CDR3aa: CASSRTGVDTEAFF

v_gene: TRBV6-5
abundance: .
d_gene: .
j_gene: TRBJ2-5
CDR3nt: TGTGCCAGCAGTTACTTTGGTCCAGGGAAAGGGACCCAGTACTTC
CDR3aa: CASSYFGPGKGTQYF

v_gene: TRBV5-1
abundance: .
d_gene: .
j_gene: TRBJ1-2
CDR3nt: TGCGCCAGCAGCTCCCAGGCTGAGTTCGAGGGCTACACCTTC
CDR3aa: CASSSQAEFEGYTF

v_gene: TRBV7-9
abundance: .
d_gene: TRBD1
j_gene: TRBJ1-1
CDR3nt: TGTGCCAGCAGCCCTGAGGGGGCCAGGACTGAAGCTTTCTTT
CDR3aa: CASSPEGARTEAFF

v_gene: TRBV4-1
abundance: .
d_gene: TRBD2
j_gene: TRBJ2-7
CDR3nt: TGCGCCAGCAGCCAAGAACCGGGGGGGCCCTCCTACGAGCAGTACTTC
CDR3aa: CASSQEPGGPSYEQYF

v_gene: TRBV4-1
abundance: .
d_gene: TRBD1
j_gene: TRBJ2-7
CDR3nt: TGCGCCAGCAGCCTCGGACAGGGGATTTCCTACGAGCAGTACTTC
CDR3aa: CASSLGQGISYEQYF

v_gene: TRBV6-5
abundance: .
d_gene: .
j_gene: TRBJ2-6
CDR3nt: TGTGCCAGCAGTTACTCTGCGCCTCCTGGGGCCAACGTCCTGACTTTC
CDR3aa: CASSYSAPPGANVLTF

v_gene: TRBV18
abundance: .
d_gene: .
j_gene: TRBJ1-2
CDR3nt: TGTGCCAGCTCACCGGGCGGCAGGGCGGACTATGGCTACACCTTC
CDR3aa: CASSPGGRADYGYTF

v_gene: TRBV14
abundance: .
d_gene: .
j_gene: TRBJ1-2
CDR3nt: TGTGCCAGCAGCCAAGATAAGAGGAGAGCCCCTTACACCTTC
CDR3aa: CASSQDKRRAPYTF

v_gene: TRBV4-1
abundance: .
d_gene: .
j_gene: TRBJ2-1
CDR3nt: TGCGCCAGCAGCCAAGATAGATCGAGGGACAATGAGCAGTTCTTC
CDR3aa: CASSQDRSRDNEQFF

v_gene: TRBV7-9
abundance: .
d_gene: .
j_gene: TRBJ2-7
CDR3nt: TGTGCCAGCAGCTTAGGAGAGGCAGCCTTTAGGCAGTACTTC
CDR3aa: CASSLGEAAFRQYF

v_gene: TRBV28
abundance: .
d_gene: .
j_gene: TRBJ1-4
CDR3nt: TGTGCCAGCAGTTTCGCAGGGGCTCCTAATGAAAAACTGTTTTTT
CDR3aa: CASSFAGAPNEKLFF

v_gene: TRBV28
abundance: .
d_gene: .
j_gene: TRBJ2-7
CDR3nt: TGTGCCAGCAGGCCAACAGGGACCTACGAGCAGTACTTC
CDR3aa: CASRPTGTYEQYF

v_gene: TRBV24-1
abundance: .
d_gene: TRBD1
j_gene: TRBJ1-2
CDR3nt: TGTGCCACCAGTGATTCTACAGGGGATCTCTATGGCTACACCTTC
CDR3aa: CATSDSTGDLYGYTF

v_gene: TRBV7-2
abundance: .
d_gene: TRBD2
j_gene: TRBJ2-1
CDR3nt: TGTGCCAGCAGCCCCGGGGCTAGCGGGACTCCCCTCTCCTACAATGAGCAGTTCTTC
CDR3aa: CASSPGASGTPLSYNEQFF

v_gene: TRBV25-1
abundance: .
d_gene: .
j_gene: TRBJ2-4
CDR3nt: TGTGCCAGCAGTGATGAACTCACAGGCGATAGAGCCAAAAACATTCAGTACTTC
CDR3aa: CASSDELTGDRAKNIQYF

v_gene: TRBV9
abundance: .
d_gene: .
j_gene: TRBJ1-5
CDR3nt: TGTGCCAGCAGCGTAGGTCGTGATCAGCCCCAGCATTTT
CDR3aa: CASSVGRDQPQHF

v_gene: TRBV11-2
abundance: .
d_gene: TRBD1
j_gene: TRBJ1-2
CDR3nt: TGTGCCAGCAGCTCCAATTCAGGGGGCGCCGGCTATGGCTACACCTTC
CDR3aa: CASSSNSGGAGYGYTF

v_gene: TRBV2
abundance: .
d_gene: .
j_gene: TRBJ1-5
CDR3nt: TGTGCCAGCAGTGTCGCAGGGAAAGATCAGCCCCAGCATTTT
CDR3aa: CASSVAGKDQPQHF

v_gene: TRBV6-5
abundance: .
d_gene: TRBD2
j_gene: TRBJ2-2
CDR3nt: TGTGCCAGTATGTCCGGGACTAGTGACACCGGGGAGCTGTTTTTT
CDR3aa: CASMSGTSDTGELFF

v_gene: TRBV5-8
abundance: .
d_gene: .
j_gene: TRBJ2-1
CDR3nt: TGTGCCAGCAGCTTGACGGGATTTACCTACAATGAGCAGTTCTTC
CDR3aa: CASSLTGFTYNEQFF

v_gene: TRBV13
abundance: .
d_gene: .
j_gene: TRBJ2-3
CDR3nt: TGTGCCAGCAGCTTAGCCGAGACGCAGTATTTT
CDR3aa: CASSLAETQYF

v_gene: TRBV28
abundance: .
d_gene: TRBD1
j_gene: TRBJ2-5
CDR3nt: TGTGCCAGCAGCCGAGGGACAGGGTGGGGAGAGACCCAGTACTTC
CDR3aa: CASSRGTGWGETQYF

v_gene: TRBV3-1/TRBV3-2
abundance: .
d_gene: TRBD1
j_gene: TRBJ1-2
CDR3nt: TGTGCCAGCAGCCTACAGGGGGCGCGTGGCTACACCTTC
CDR3aa: CASSLQGARGYTF

v_gene: TRBV28
abundance: .
d_gene: .
j_gene: TRBJ1-2
CDR3nt: TGTGCCAGCAGCTACCTTAGACAGCTTAACTATGGCTACACCTTC
CDR3aa: CASSYLRQLNYGYTF

v_gene: TRBV5-1
abundance: .
d_gene: TRBD1
j_gene: TRBJ2-1
CDR3nt: TGCGCCAGCAGCTTGGCCCAGGGACAGCTTTTCAATGAGCAGTTCTTC
CDR3aa: CASSLAQGQLFNEQFF

v_gene: TRBV4-1
abundance: .
d_gene: TRBD2
j_gene: TRBJ2-1
CDR3nt: TGCGCCAGCAGCCAAGTGGCTAGCGGGGGGTCAAATGAGCAGTTCTTC
CDR3aa: CASSQVASGGSNEQFF

v_gene: TRBV9
abundance: .
d_gene: .
j_gene: TRBJ1-1
CDR3nt: TGTGCCAGCAGCGTAGCTCCAGGTAACACTGAAGCTTTCTTT
CDR3aa: CASSVAPGNTEAFF

v_gene: TRBV18
abundance: .
d_gene: TRBD1
j_gene: TRBJ2-7
CDR3nt: TGTGCCAGCTCACCAAGCGGACAGGGGAACTCCTACGAGCAGTACTTC
CDR3aa: CASSPSGQGNSYEQYF

v_gene: TRBV7-9
abundance: .
d_gene: .
j_gene: TRBJ1-1
CDR3nt: TGTGCCAGCAGCTTCTCTCTTGAAGCTTTCTTT
CDR3aa: CASSFSLEAFF

v_gene: TRBV21-1
abundance: .
d_gene: .
j_gene: TRBJ2-5
CDR3nt: TGTGCCAGCAGCAATGGGGGGGACAGGGGACGCGAAGAGACCCAGTACTTC
CDR3aa: CASSNGGDRGREETQYF

v_gene: TRBV6-2/TRBV6-3
abundance: few
d_gene: .
j_gene: TRBJ1-2
CDR3nt: TGTGCCAGCAGTTACCTCTCCCGCATTTCAGGTGGCTACACCTTC
CDR3aa: CASSYLSRISGGYTF

v_gene: TRBV7-2
abundance: once
d_gene: .
j_gene: TRBJ2-5
CDR3nt: TGTGCCAGCAGCTCGATCTTAGCGGAAGAGACCCAGTACTTC
CDR3aa: CASSSILAEETQYF

v_gene: TRBV9
abundance: .
d_gene: TRBD1
j_gene: TRBJ2-1
CDR3nt: TGTGCCAGCCGTACACCTCTAGAAACAGGGGATAATGAGCAGTTCTTC
CDR3aa: CASRTPLETGDNEQFF

v_gene: TRBV5-6
abundance: .
d_gene: .
j_gene: TRBJ2-6
CDR3nt: TGTGCCAGCAGCATCTACGACAGTTCTGGGGCCAACGTCCTGACTTTC
CDR3aa: CASSIYDSSGANVLTF

v_gene: TRBV10-3
abundance: .
d_gene: .
j_gene: TRBJ1-3
CDR3nt: TGTGCCATCACACCGGGGATGGGGAACACCATATATTTT
CDR3aa: CAITPGMGNTIYF

v_gene: TRBV27
abundance: .
d_gene: .
j_gene: TRBJ1-5
CDR3nt: TGTGCCAGCATGAGGACAAATAGCAATCAGCCCCAGCATTTT
CDR3aa: CASMRTNSNQPQHF

v_gene: TRBV28
abundance: .
d_gene: .
j_gene: TRBJ1-1
CDR3nt: TGTGCCAGCCCACCTCAGGAGGGCACTGAAGCTTTCTTT
CDR3aa: CASPPQEGTEAFF